This section outlines one TCR beta chain sequence together with its context. The sample comes from a study of cytomegalovirus exposure and HLA in healthy donors. The PCR ran on 60 Vbeta and 13 Jbeta primers. TCRdb's table, derived via immunoSEQ multiplex PCR, lists solely in-frame clones and lacks some. The top ten hold more than 9.5% of the sample, which has just over 70,000 clones, about 74% seen once. The CDR3 covers 15 residues. Losses at the gene ends were 0 bases for V and 3 bases for J; bases not matched to a gene: 3. Germline CDR1 is SGDLS and CDR2 is YYNGEE. The V gene is TRBV9, the J gene TRBJ2-1; 7 nucleotides agree with TRBD2. Material for sequencing was PBMCs. This TCR was sampled from a human donor in good health. The CDR3 loop is CASSVGGDYYNEQFF. CDR3 sequence (DNA): TGTGCCAGCAGCGTAGGAGGGGACTACTACAATGAGCAGTTCTTC.